The rows below give T cell receptor beta chains drawn from one sample of a study of blood T cells in healthy people across ages. TCRdb re-called the 5' RACE reads with MiXCR, one entry per CDR3 protein. The table lists about 750,000 distinct CDR3 sequences, about 48% of them singletons. The sample consisted of blood. Receptors were obtained from a man at least 80 years old in good health. Both conserved end residues are trimmed from each CDR3. The D gene is left open where the match is weak.

V gene	J gene	D gene	CDR3 protein
TRBV6-2/TRBV6-3	TRBJ2-7	TRBD2	ASSPIGLAGDEQY
TRBV2	NA	NA	ASSEGLAKASGSYEQY
TRBV5-4	TRBJ2-4	TRBD1	AGSPGTGLREQY
TRBV3-1	NA	NA	ASSQVQSAYEQY
TRBV20-1	TRBJ2-7	TRBD2	SASFLAGVYEQY
TRBV6-6	TRBJ2-5	TRBD2	ASRDRPGGQETQY
TRBV18	TRBJ2-2	TRBD2	ASSPNLGTSGNTGELF
TRBV2	TRBJ2-4	NA	ASSEERGIGAKNIQY
TRBV11-2	TRBJ1-2	NA	ASSLDAGATSDGYT
TRBV20-1	TRBJ2-3	NA	SKRGIGTDTQY
TRBV20-1	TRBJ1-1	NA	SAIPAGGTEAF
TRBV15	TRBJ2-5	NA	ATSRLGETQY
TRBV7-2	TRBJ2-1	TRBD2	ASSSLAAIYNEQF
TRBV5-1	NA	NA	ASSPKGASLVGETQY
TRBV2	TRBJ2-7	TRBD1	ASSGTGGTYEQY
TRBV2	TRBJ2-4	NA	ASIDWGKNIQY
TRBV12-3/TRBV12-4	TRBJ2-5	NA	ASCREKETQY
TRBV14	TRBJ2-7	NA	ASRGYGYEQY
TRBV6-5	TRBJ2-7	NA	ASKAGVISGSYEQY
TRBV7-9	TRBJ2-7	TRBD1	ASSLVVGQGFHEQY
TRBV29-1	TRBJ2-5	TRBD1	SAVRQGLDGTQY
TRBV12-3/TRBV12-4	TRBJ1-5	NA	ASRLGGIQPQH
TRBV27	TRBJ2-7	NA	ASSPIGGNEQY
TRBV20-1	TRBJ2-1	NA	SARRPPTRDRNEQF
TRBV6-5	TRBJ2-1	NA	ASSPLSKPGEQF
TRBV4-1	TRBJ2-7	TRBD2	ASSPRGTSGRGFEQY
TRBV7-9	TRBJ2-3	NA	ASSLGQPGTGDTQY
TRBV2	TRBJ2-7	NA	ASSEGPALGEQY
TRBV10-3	TRBJ2-6	TRBD1	AISESGTGVAGANVLT
TRBV7-2	TRBJ2-7	NA	ASSLVALRDGAYEQY
TRBV20-1	TRBJ2-7	TRBD2	SARDETSGRNRYEQY
TRBV5-1	TRBJ2-7	TRBD2	ASSFGTGGPGEQY
TRBV20-1	TRBJ1-2	NA	SAPGPNYGYT
TRBV29-1	TRBJ2-4	TRBD1	SALTDPRDSVSRNIQY
TRBV4-1	TRBJ1-2	NA	ASSQDSGAGYGYT
TRBV2	TRBJ2-5	NA	ASSSDSPGTQY
TRBV20-1	TRBJ1-4	TRBD1	SATQGGEKLF
TRBV5-1	TRBJ2-1	NA	ASSQGSRPYNEQF
TRBV6-5	TRBJ2-1	NA	ASSYGSGYAEQF
TRBV6-5	TRBJ2-7	NA	ASRTTDGSYEQY
TRBV29-1	TRBJ1-2	NA	SVEDLDIESLYGYT
TRBV14	TRBJ2-1	NA	ASSQILGSLRDEQF
TRBV12-3/TRBV12-4	TRBJ1-5	NA	ASLGTERDQPQH
TRBV5-5	TRBJ2-7	NA	ASSPGITYEQY
TRBV10-3	TRBJ2-4	TRBD1	AISGQGVRNIQY
TRBV20-1	TRBJ1-6	NA	SVLVKDNSPLH
TRBV5-1	TRBJ2-1	TRBD2	ASSRLDPSAGGPENEQF
TRBV9	TRBJ2-7	NA	ASNYQGLYEQY
TRBV20-1	TRBJ2-1	NA	SASFGSSYNEQF
TRBV5-1	TRBJ2-3	TRBD2	ASSTGLADTDTQY
TRBV12-5	TRBJ2-2	TRBD2	ASGLVVRGVLGELF
TRBV20-1	TRBJ2-1	NA	SAPLIVHNEQF
TRBV6-6	TRBJ2-5	NA	ASSPQTTPKPTQY
TRBV20-1	TRBJ2-1	TRBD2	SVYPFSGTSNEQF